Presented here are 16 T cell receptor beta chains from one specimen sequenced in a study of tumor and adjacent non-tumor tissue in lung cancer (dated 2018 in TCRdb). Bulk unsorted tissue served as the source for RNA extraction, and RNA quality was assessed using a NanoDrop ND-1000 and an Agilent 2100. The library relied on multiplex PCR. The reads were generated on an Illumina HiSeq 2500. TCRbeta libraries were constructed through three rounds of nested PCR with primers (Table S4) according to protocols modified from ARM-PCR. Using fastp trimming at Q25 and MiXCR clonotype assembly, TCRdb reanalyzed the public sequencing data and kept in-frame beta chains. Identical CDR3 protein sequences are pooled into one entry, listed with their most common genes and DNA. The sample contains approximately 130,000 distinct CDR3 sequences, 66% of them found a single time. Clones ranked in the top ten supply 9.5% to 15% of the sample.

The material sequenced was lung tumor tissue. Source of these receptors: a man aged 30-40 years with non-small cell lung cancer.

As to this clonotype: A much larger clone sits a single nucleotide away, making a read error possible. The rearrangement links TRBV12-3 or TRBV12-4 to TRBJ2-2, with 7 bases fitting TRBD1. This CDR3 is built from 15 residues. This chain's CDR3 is CASSPTQGISGKLFF. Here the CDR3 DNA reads TGTGCCAGCAGTCCAACACAGGGGATATCCGGGAAGCTGTTTTTT.

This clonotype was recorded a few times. CDR3 region: CATSDWGTNGRGEQFF. Written as DNA, the CDR3 is TGTGCCACCAGTGATTGGGGGACTAACGGGAGGGGGGAGCAGTTCTTC. The V gene is TRBV24-1, the J gene TRBJ2-1; 8 positions agree with TRBD2. The V gene end was trimmed by 2 bases and the J gene end by 10 bases; junction bases not matched to a gene: 12. Germline lookup yields CDR1 KGHDR and CDR2 SFDVKD. The CDR3 spans 16 residues.

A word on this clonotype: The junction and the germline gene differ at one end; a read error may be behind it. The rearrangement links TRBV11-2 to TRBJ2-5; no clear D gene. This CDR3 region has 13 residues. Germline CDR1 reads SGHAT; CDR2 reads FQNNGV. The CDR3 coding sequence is TGTGCCAGCAGCCTCTCTGGCGCAGAGACCCAATACTTC. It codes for CASSLSGAETQYF.

The CDR3 coding sequence is TGTGCCAGCAGTTACTCGAGGGGCCCTTGCAGGAGAAACGAGCAGTACTTC. Translated: CASSYSRGPCRRNEQYF. The V and J genes are TRBV6-5 and TRBJ2-7; D is perhaps TRBD1 or TRBD2 (5 bases each). Trimming pared 0 bases from V and 5 bases from J, leaving 20 bases between. The CDR3 loop spans 17 amino acids. Germline CDR1 and CDR2: MNHEY and SVGAGI.

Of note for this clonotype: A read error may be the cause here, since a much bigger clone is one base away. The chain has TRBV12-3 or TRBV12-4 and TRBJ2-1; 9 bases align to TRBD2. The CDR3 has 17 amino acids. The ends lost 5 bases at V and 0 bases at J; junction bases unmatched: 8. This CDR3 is CASSPRVAGDSYNEQFF. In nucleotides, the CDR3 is TGTGCCAGCAGTCCCCGCGTAGCGGGGGACTCCTACAATGAGCAGTTCTTC.

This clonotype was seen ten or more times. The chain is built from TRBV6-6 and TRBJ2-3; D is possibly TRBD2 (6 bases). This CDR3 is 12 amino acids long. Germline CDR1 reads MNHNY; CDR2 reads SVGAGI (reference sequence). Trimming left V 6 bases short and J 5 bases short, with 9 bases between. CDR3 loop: CASSLAEDTQYF. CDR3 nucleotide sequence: TGTGCCAGCAGCTTAGCGGAAGATACGCAGTATTTT.

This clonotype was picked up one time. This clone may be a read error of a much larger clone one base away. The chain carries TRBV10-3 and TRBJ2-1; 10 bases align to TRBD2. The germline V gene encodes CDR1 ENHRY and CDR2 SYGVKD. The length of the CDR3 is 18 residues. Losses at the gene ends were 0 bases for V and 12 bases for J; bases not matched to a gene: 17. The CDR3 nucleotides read TGTGCCATCAGTGAGTCCCTGGGGGTAGCGGGGGGCCTTCAAGTGCAGTTCTTC. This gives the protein CAISESLGVAGGLQVQFF.

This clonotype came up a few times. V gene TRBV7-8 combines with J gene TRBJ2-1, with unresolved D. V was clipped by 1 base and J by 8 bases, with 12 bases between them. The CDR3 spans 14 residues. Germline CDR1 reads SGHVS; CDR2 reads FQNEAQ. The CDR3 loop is CASSLGGSFYEQFF. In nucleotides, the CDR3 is TGTGCCAGCAGCTTAGGGGGTAGTTTTTATGAGCAGTTCTTC.

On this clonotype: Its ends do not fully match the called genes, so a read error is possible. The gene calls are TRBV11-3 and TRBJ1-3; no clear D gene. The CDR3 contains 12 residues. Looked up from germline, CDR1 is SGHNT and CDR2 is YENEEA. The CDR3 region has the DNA TGTGCCATCAGCCGGGAGGGAAACACCATATATTTT. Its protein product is CAISREGNTIYF.

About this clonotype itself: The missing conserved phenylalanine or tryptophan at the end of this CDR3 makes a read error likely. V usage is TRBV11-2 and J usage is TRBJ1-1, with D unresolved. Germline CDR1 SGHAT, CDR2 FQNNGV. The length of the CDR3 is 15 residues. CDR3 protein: CASSLDPGTNTKAFY. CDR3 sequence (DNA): TGTGCCAGCAGCTTAGATCCGGGAACGAACACTAAAGCTTTCTAT.

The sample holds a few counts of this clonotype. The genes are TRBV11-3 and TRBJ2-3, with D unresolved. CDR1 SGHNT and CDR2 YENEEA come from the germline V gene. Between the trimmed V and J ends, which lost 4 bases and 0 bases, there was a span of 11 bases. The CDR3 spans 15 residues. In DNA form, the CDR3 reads TGTGCCAGCAGCTACCGACTGGGAAGCACAGATACGCAGTATTTT. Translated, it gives CASSYRLGSTDTQYF. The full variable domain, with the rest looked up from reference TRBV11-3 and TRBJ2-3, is EAGVVQSPRYKIIEKKQPVAFWCNPISGHNTLYWYLQNLGQGPELLIRYENEEAVDDSQLPKDRFSAERLKGVDSTLKIQPAELGDSAVYLCASSYRLGSTDTQYFGPGTRLTVL.

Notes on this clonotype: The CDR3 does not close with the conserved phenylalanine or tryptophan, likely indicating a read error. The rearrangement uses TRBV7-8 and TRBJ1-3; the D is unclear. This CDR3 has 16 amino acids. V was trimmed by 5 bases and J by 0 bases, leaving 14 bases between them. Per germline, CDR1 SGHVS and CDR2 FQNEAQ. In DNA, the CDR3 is TGTGCCAGCAGCAATAATAAGCCACTCTCTGGAAACACCATATATTAT. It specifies CASSNNKPLSGNTIYY.

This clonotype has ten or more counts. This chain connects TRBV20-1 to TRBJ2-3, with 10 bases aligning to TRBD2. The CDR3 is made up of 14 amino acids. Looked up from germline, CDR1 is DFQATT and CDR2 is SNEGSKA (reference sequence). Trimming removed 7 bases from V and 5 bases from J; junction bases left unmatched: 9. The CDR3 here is CSGAGGQQRDTQYF. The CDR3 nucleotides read TGCAGTGGAGCGGGGGGGCAGCAAAGAGATACGCAGTATTTT.

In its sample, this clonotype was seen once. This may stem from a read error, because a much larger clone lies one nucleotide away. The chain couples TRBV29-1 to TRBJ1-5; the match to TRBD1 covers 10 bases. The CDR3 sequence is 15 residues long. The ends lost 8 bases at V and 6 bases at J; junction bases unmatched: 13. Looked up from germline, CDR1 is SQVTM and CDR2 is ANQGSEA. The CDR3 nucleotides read TGCAGCATTCTAAGGGACAGGGGTGGGGGTCAGCCCCAGCATTTT. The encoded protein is CSILRDRGGGQPQHF.

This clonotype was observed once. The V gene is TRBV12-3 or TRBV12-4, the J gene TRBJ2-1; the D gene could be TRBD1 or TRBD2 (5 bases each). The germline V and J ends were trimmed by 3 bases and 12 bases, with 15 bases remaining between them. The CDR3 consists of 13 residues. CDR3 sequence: CASSLSGDDVQFF. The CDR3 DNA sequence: TGTGCCAGCAGTTTGTCCGGGGACGATGTGCAGTTCTTC.

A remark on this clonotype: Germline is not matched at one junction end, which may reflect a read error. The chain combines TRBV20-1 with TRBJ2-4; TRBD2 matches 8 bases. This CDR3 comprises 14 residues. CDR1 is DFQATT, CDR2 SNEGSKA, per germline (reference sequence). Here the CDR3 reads CSATSAGATNIQYF. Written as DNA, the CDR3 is TGCAGCGCTACCTCAGCGGGGGCGACAAACATTCAGTACTTC.